This T cell receptor (beta chain) was observed in a study of cytomegalovirus exposure and HLA in healthy donors. The PCR contained 60 Vbeta and 13 Jbeta primers. Assay used: immunoSEQ multiplex PCR; TCRdb lists only in-frame clones, some missing. The sample holds about 160,000 clones, just over 70% seen once. V was trimmed by 5 bases and J by 0 bases, leaving 14 bases between them. The CDR3 has 16 amino acids. The germline V gene encodes CDR1 LNHDA and CDR2 SQIVND (reference sequence). The sequence came from a man younger than 35 in good health and CMV-seropositive. Sample: PBMCs. The chain carries TRBV19 and TRBJ1-3; D gene unclear. As DNA, the CDR3 is TGTGCCAGTAGTCCGAAACAGCTCCTCTCTGGAAACACCATATATTTT. This gives the protein CASSPKQLLSGNTIYF. Full variable domain (rest looked up from reference TRBV19 and TRBJ1-3): DGGITQSPKYLFRKEGQNVTLSCEQNLNHDAMYWYRQDPGQGLRLIYYSQIVNDFQKGDIAEGYSVSREKKESFPLTVTSAQKNPTAFYLCASSPKQLLSGNTIYFGEGSWLTVV.